This TCR beta chain appears in the sequencing data of a study of blood T cells in healthy people across ages. Study-level findings and limits: In long-lived donors, naive CD4+ cell counts and diversity exceeded those of aged donors. Unsorted PBMCs prevented conclusive naive versus antigen-experienced comparison.

Using a J-beta primer mix together with a sample-barcoded 5' primer, a second PCR was run for about 7 to 12 cycles. One entry per CDR3 protein, called by TCRdb with MiXCR from the 5' RACE reads. The sample consists of about 680,000 distinct CDR3 sequences, over 45% of them appearing once. CDR1 is MNHEY and CDR2 is SVGAGI in the germline V gene. The CDR3 contains 13 residues. Trimming left V 11 bases short and J 3 bases short, with 17 bases between. Only a few counts were recorded for this clonotype. Its antigen is as yet unknown. This sequence originates from a woman aged 55-70 years in good health. The sequenced sample was blood. This chain uses TRBV6-5 with TRBJ2-7, with D perhaps TRBD1 (5 bases). The CDR3 sequence: CAVSPGKNYEQYF. CDR3 coding DNA: TGTGCCGTTAGTCCAGGGAAAAACTACGAGCAGTACTTC.